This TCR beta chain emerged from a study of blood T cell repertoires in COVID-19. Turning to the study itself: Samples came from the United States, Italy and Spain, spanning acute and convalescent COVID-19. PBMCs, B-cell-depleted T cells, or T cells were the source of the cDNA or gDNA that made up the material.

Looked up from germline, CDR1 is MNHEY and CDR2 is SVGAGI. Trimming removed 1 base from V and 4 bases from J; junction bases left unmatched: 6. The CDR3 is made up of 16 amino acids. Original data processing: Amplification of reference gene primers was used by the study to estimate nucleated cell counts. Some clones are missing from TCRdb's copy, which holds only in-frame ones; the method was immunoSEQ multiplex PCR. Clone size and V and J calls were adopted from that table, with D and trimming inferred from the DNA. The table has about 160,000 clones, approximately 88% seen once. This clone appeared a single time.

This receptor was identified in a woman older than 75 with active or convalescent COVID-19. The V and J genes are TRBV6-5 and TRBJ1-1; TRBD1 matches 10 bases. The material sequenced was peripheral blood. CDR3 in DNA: TGTGCCAGCAGTTACTTGCGGACAGGGGGTAGCACTGAAGCTTTCTTT. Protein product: CASSYLRTGGSTEAFF.